This TCR beta chain was obtained from a study of immunodeficiency (dated by TCRdb to between 2018 and 2021). At the level of the whole study: To search for oligoclonality and VDJ recombination defects, the researchers carried out a repertoire analysis.

Before TCR sequencing, CD3+CD8+ T cells were sorted from fresh PBMCs. After extraction using the QIAamp DNA Blood Mini Kit, genomic DNA was sent off for immunoSEQ repertoire analysis. Using a standard quantity of genomic DNA template, multiplex PCR was run to amplify the CDR3 regions. The PCR products underwent sequencing on an Illumina platform. The original pipeline was this. Alignment of sequences to a reference was performed, and V, D and J gene definitions were taken from IMGT. To get rid of PCR and sequencing errors, closely related sequences were merged using a nearest-neighbor clustering algorithm. V, D and J usage in productive unique and total sequences was analyzed using ImmunoSEQ Analyzer tools and R version 3.6.1. TCRdb limited this immuneACCESS table to in-frame rearrangements with V and J called. A share of clones is missing; checked studies link under half to unresolved V genes, and the rest is unexplained. The V and J calls and the clone size are those of that table, but D and trimming were determined from the DNA. This sample gives 1,100 or so clones in total; around nine tenths of them show up just once. The biggest ten clones account for approximately 1.3% of the sample.

Remarks on this clone: Its antigen target is currently unknown. No base qualities exist here, and no much larger clone lies one base off it.

The full study reports these points: Based on top-100 and total clonotype frequencies, severe oligoclonality showed up in patient CD8+ T cells, whereas patient CD4+ T cells did not show severe oligoclonality. Compared with control CD8+ T cells, patient CD8+ T cells had restricted TRB V-J pairing and reduced productive entropy. Entropy comparisons showed n=3 (open circles) for patients versus healthy controls; a thymic development effect was only suggested as possible.

Counted from cysteine to phenylalanine, this CDR3 has 14 amino acids. Kept here is only the CDR3 DNA, which spans 42 bases and is read in frame from base 1. As encoded in the germline V gene, CDR1 is KGHDR while CDR2 is SFDVKD. Trimming takes 3 bases from V and 5 bases from J, and the germline ends sit 12 bases apart. The receptor comes from a female donor. The sample consisted of CD8+ T cells from blood. The sequence is built from TRBV24-1 and TRBJ1-2; the D segment could be TRBD1, given 5 matching bases. In nucleotides, the sequence is TGTGCCACCAGTGATCCAATGGGGGGGTATGGCTACACCTTC. It translates to CATSDPMGGYGYTF.